This passage covers 18 T cell receptor beta chains from one sample sequenced in a study of blood T cell repertoires in COVID-19. Here immunoSEQ multiplex PCR was the method, and the copy in TCRdb shows in-frame clones only, minus some. The table has about 280,000 clones, 82% seen once; the top ten hold around 5%. The sample was PBMCs or T cells enriched from blood (not recorded which). All receptors derive from a man aged 35-49 years who had been exposed to COVID-19.

The gene calls are TRBV2 and TRBJ1-1, with TRBD1 matching 7 bases. The CDR3 is 14 residues long. The V and J ends lost 7 bases and 4 bases, in that order; junction bases with no gene match: 9. Germline-derived CDR1 and CDR2 are SNHLY and FYNNEI. The CDR3 coding sequence is TGTGCCAGCACCGTTGTAGGGGGCGGCACTGAAGCTTTCTTT. Protein sequence: CASTVVGGGTEAFF.

V gene TRBV28 combines with J gene TRBJ2-6; no clear D. Germline V gene lookup returns CDR1 MDHEN and CDR2 SYDVKM. This CDR3 spans 14 amino acids. V gave up 5 bases and J gave up 0 bases, with 5 bases separating them. Here the CDR3 DNA reads TGTGCCAGCAGTCAAGCCTCTGGGGCCAACGTCCTGACTTTC. Protein product: CASSQASGANVLTF.

This clone came up once. V gene TRBV29-1 combines with J gene TRBJ2-3; D unresolved. Germline V gives CDR1 SQVTM, CDR2 ANQGSEA. The CDR3 length is 12 residues. The V end was cut by 3 bases, the J end by 6 bases, with 10 bases between. DNA of the CDR3: TGCAGCGTTGACCTATGGGCCGATACGCAGTATTTT. Its protein is CSVDLWADTQYF.

This CDR3 reads CASRDNTDTQYF. For the CDR3, the DNA is TGTGCCAGCCGGGACAACACAGATACGCAGTATTTT. V usage is TRBV10-3 and J usage is TRBJ2-3; D is perhaps TRBD1 (6 bases). Deletions cut 10 bases from V and 2 bases from J, with 10 bases between. This CDR3 has 12 amino acids. Germline V lookup: CDR1 ENHRY, CDR2 SYGVKD.

This clone was observed a handful of times. The rearrangement joins TRBV14 to TRBJ2-2, with TRBD1 as a possible D gene (6 bases). CDR3 size: 16 residues. With 3 bases removed from V and 4 bases from J, the gap between germline ends came to 15 bases. Germline V gene sequence: CDR1 SGHDN, CDR2 FVKESK. The CDR3 nucleotides read TGTGCCAGCAGCCATGGGTGGGACATTTTCACCGGGGAGCTGTTTTTT. Residues: CASSHGWDIFTGELFF.

The V and J genes are TRBV5-1 and TRBJ2-7; a weak D match, TRBD1 (6 bases). CDR3 size: 14 residues. Germline V gene lookup returns CDR1 SGHRS and CDR2 YFSETQ. Trimming cost V 3 bases and J 0 bases, with 10 bases left between them. CDR3 in amino acids: CASSSDRVSYEQYF. For the CDR3, the DNA is TGCGCCAGCAGCTCGGACAGAGTCTCCTACGAGCAGTACTTC.

V and J are TRBV9 and TRBJ1-2, with 11 bases aligning to TRBD1. CDR1 and CDR2 (germline): SGDLS, YYNGEE. This CDR3 contains 15 residues. The junction had 5 bases not matched to a gene; V was cut back by 3 bases and J by 4 bases. CDR3 DNA: TGTGCCAGCAGCGGGGACAGGGGGTATGGCTATGGCTACACCTTC. It yields the protein CASSGDRGYGYGYTF. The variable domain in full, with the rest retrieved from reference TRBV9 and TRBJ1-2, is DSGVTQTPKHLITATGQRVTLRCSPRSGDLSVYWYQQSLDQGLQFLIQYYNGEERAKGNILERFSAQQFPDLHSELNLSSLELGDSALYFCASSGDRGYGYGYTFGSGTRLTVV.

The chain is built from TRBV6-5 and TRBJ2-7; TRBD2 matches at 10 bases. The CDR3 has 15 amino acids. V gave up 0 bases and J gave up 12 bases; unmatched junction bases: 11. Germline CDR1 is MNHEY and CDR2 is SVGAGI. The CDR3 protein is CASSYSDGTSALPYF. CDR3 nucleotide sequence: TGTGCCAGCAGTTACTCAGACGGGACTAGCGCCCTACCGTACTTC.

The count of this clone is one. The chain has TRBV3-1 (or the pseudogene TRBV3-2) and TRBJ2-3; D may be TRBD2 (5 bases). CDR3 length: 15 amino acids. V was pared by 8 bases and J by 0 bases, with 15 bases between. Germline-derived CDR1 and CDR2 are LGHDT and YNNKEL (reference sequence). CDR3 in amino acids: CASRSAGLSTDTQYF. CDR3 sequence (DNA): TGTGCCAGCCGGTCGGCGGGCCTTAGCACAGATACGCAGTATTTT.

The V and J genes are TRBV7-8 and TRBJ1-5; the D is unclear. V was shortened by 3 bases and J by 3 bases, with 15 bases between the two germline ends. The length of the CDR3 is 16 residues. Germline CDR1 reads SGHVS; CDR2 reads FQNEAQ. CDR3 region: CASSFSEGIVNQPQHF. The CDR3 region has the DNA TGTGCCAGCAGCTTCTCCGAGGGTATTGTCAATCAGCCCCAGCATTTT.

This clone was observed once. V gene TRBV20-1 combines with J gene TRBJ2-6; D call uncertain. Germline V gene lookup returns CDR1 DFQATT and CDR2 SNEGSKA (reference sequence). V dropped 3 bases and J dropped 0 bases, with 9 bases sitting between them. The CDR3 runs 15 residues. The CDR3 nucleotides are TGCAGTGCTAGTTTGGGCCCCTCTGGGGCCAACGTCCTGACTTTC. It codes for CSASLGPSGANVLTF.

V usage is TRBV19 and J usage is TRBJ2-7; D is perhaps TRBD2 (6 bases). The germline gives CDR1 LNHDA, CDR2 SQIVND (reference sequence). V shed 2 bases and J shed 2 bases, with 16 bases lying between them. CDR3 size: 16 residues. The CDR3 region is CASSIIRSGSAYEQYF. The DNA for the CDR3 is TGTGCCAGTAGTATAATAAGAAGCGGGTCAGCCTACGAGCAGTACTTC.

This clone has just one count. The J gene is TRBJ2-3, the V gene TRBV19, with 14 bases fitting TRBD2. This CDR3 is 16 amino acids long. Germline assignment: CDR1 LNHDA and CDR2 SQIVND (reference sequence). With 3 bases clipped from V and 6 bases from J, the junction kept 5 bases outside the gene matches. CDR3: CASSMGLAGVYDTQYF. CDR3 sequence (DNA): TGTGCCAGTAGTATGGGACTAGCGGGAGTTTACGATACGCAGTATTTT.

The chain joins TRBV7-3 to TRBJ2-1; the D is unclear. CDR1 is SGHTA, CDR2 FQGTGA, per germline. Trimming left V 4 bases short and J 0 bases short, with 4 bases between. The CDR3 loop spans 13 amino acids. The CDR3 sequence: CASSSSSYNEQFF. The CDR3 nucleotides are TGTGCCAGCAGCTCGAGCTCCTACAATGAGCAGTTCTTC.

This chain links TRBV7-9 with TRBJ1-4, with a tentative D call TRBD1 (5 bases). Germline V gene lookup returns CDR1 SEHNR and CDR2 FQNEAQ (reference sequence). The CDR3 covers 14 residues. With 5 bases removed from V and 8 bases from J, the gap between germline ends came to 15 bases. The CDR3 here is CASSPGHGVEKLFF. DNA for the CDR3: TGTGCCAGCAGCCCCGGACATGGAGTCGAAAAACTGTTTTTT.

V usage is TRBV7-9 and J usage is TRBJ1-4; 9 bases fit TRBD1. Germline CDR1 reads SEHNR; CDR2 reads FQNEAQ (reference sequence). The V segment lost 11 bases and the J segment 1 base; nucleotides outside the gene matches: 8. This CDR3 comprises 15 residues. The CDR3 loop is CASTPGQGTNEKLFF. The CDR3 nucleotides read TGTGCCTCCACCCCGGGACAGGGAACTAATGAAAAACTGTTTTTT.

This chain links TRBV6-6 with TRBJ2-4; D is perhaps TRBD1 (5 bases). CDR3 length equals 12 residues. Germline V gene sequence: CDR1 MNHNY, CDR2 SVGAGI (reference sequence). The germline V and J ends were trimmed by 7 bases and 15 bases, with 19 bases remaining between them. The CDR3: CASTTGWGEGYF. In nucleotides, the CDR3 is TGTGCCAGCACCACTGGGTGGGGCGAAGGGTACTTC.

CDR3 residues: CASSEGMGQLYGYTF. DNA of the CDR3: TGTGCCAGCAGTGAAGGGATGGGGCAGCTCTATGGCTACACCTTC. V usage is TRBV6-1 and J usage is TRBJ1-2; tentative D call: TRBD1 (5 bases). With 1 base removed from V and 4 bases from J, the gap between germline ends came to 13 bases. The length of the CDR3 is 15 residues. Germline V gives CDR1 MNHNS, CDR2 SASEGT.